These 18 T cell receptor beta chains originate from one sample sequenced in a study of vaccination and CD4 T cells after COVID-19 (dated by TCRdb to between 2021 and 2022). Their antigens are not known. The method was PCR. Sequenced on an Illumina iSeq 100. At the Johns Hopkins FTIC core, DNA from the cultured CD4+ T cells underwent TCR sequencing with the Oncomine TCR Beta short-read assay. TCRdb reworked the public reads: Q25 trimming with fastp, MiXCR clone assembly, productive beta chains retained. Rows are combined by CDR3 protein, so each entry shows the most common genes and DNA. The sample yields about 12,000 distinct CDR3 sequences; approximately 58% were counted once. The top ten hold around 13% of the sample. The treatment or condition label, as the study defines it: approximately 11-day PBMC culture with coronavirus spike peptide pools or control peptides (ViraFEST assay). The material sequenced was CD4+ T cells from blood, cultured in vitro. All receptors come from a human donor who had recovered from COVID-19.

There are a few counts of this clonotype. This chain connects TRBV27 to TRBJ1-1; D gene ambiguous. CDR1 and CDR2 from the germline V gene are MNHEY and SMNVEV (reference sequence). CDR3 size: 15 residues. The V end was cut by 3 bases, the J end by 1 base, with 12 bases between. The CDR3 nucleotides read TGTGCCAGCAGTTTTCGGCTGAACGGGAACACTGAAGCTTTCTTT. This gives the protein CASSFRLNGNTEAFF.

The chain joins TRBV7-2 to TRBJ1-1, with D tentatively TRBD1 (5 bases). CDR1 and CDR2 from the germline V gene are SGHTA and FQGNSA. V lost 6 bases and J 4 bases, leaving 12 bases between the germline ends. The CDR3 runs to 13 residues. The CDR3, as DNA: TGTGCCAGCAGTCTGGGGGGATTCACTGAAGCTTTCTTT. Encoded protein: CASSLGGFTEAFF.

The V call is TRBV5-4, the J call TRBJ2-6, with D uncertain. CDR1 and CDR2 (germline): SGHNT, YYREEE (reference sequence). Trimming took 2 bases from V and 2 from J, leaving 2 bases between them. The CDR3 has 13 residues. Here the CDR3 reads CASSFTGANVLTF. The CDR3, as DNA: TGTGCCAGCAGCTTTACTGGGGCCAACGTCCTGACTTTC.

Here the CDR3 DNA reads TGTGCCAGCCAGCCTAGCGGAATCTACAATGAGCAGTTCTTC. Residues: CASQPSGIYNEQFF. The chain has TRBV2 and TRBJ2-1; TRBD2 matches 7 bases. CDR3 length equals 14 residues. The V gene's germline CDR1 is SNHLY and CDR2 FYNNEI. The junction had 7 bases not matched to a gene; V was cut back by 8 bases and J by 3 bases.

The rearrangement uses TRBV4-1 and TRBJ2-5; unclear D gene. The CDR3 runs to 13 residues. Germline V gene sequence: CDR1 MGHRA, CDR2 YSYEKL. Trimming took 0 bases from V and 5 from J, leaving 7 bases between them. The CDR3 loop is CASSQDHSETQYF. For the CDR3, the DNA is TGCGCCAGCAGCCAAGATCATTCGGAGACCCAGTACTTC.

DNA for the CDR3: TGCAGTGCTTCCTTTTGGACAGGCACCTATGGCTACACCTTC. Translated: CSASFWTGTYGYTF. The chain recombines TRBV20-1 with TRBJ1-2, with 7 positions matching TRBD1. V lost 5 bases, J lost 4 bases, and 10 bases stayed unmatched. The CDR3 contains 14 residues. Germline loops: CDR1 DFQATT, CDR2 SNEGSKA (reference sequence).

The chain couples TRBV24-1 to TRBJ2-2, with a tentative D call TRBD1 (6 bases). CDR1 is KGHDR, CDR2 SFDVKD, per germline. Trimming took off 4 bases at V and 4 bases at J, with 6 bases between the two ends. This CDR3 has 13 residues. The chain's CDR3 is CATSEDSTGELFF. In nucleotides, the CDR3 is TGTGCCACCAGTGAGGACAGCACCGGGGAGCTGTTTTTT.

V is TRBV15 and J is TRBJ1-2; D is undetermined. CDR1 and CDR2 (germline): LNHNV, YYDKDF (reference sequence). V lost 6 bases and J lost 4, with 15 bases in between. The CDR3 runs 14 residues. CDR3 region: CATSGGQNSYGYTF. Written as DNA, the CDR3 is TGTGCCACCAGTGGAGGGCAGAATAGCTATGGCTACACCTTC.

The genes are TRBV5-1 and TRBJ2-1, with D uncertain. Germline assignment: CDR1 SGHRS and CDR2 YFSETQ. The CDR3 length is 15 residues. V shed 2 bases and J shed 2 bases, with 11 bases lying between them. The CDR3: CASSFGGPPYNEQFF. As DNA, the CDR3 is TGCGCCAGCAGCTTCGGCGGTCCGCCCTACAATGAGCAGTTCTTC.

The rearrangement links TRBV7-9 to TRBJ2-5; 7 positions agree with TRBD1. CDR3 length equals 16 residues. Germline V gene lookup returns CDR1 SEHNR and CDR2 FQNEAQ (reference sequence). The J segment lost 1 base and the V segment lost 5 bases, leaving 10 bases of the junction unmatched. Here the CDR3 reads CASSPGTESFQETQYF. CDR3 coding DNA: TGTGCCAGCAGCCCCGGGACAGAGAGTTTCCAAGAGACCCAGTACTTC.

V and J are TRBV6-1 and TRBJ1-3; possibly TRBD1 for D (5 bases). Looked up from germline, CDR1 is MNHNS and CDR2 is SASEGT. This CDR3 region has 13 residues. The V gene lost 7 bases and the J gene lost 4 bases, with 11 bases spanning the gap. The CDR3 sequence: CASIDRAGNTIYF. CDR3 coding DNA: TGTGCCAGCATTGACAGAGCAGGAAACACCATATATTTT.

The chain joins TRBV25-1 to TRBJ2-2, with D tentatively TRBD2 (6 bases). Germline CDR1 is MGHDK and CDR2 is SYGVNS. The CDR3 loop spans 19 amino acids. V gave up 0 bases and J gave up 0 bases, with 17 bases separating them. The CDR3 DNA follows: TGTGCCAGCAGTGAATATCGGACTACCGTTACCGCGAACACCGGGGAGCTGTTTTTT. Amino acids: CASSEYRTTVTANTGELFF. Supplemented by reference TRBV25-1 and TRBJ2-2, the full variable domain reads EADIYQTPRYLVIGTGKKITLECSQTMGHDKMYWYQQDPGMELHLIHYSYGVNSTEKGDLSSESTVSRIRTEHFPLTLESARPSHTSQYLCASSEYRTTVTANTGELFFGEGSRLTVL.

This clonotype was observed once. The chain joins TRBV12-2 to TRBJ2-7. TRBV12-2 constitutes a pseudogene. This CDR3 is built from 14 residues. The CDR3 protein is CASRLLGDSYEQYF. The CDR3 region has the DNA TGTGCAAGTCGCCTACTCGGGGACTCCTACGAGCAGTACTTC.

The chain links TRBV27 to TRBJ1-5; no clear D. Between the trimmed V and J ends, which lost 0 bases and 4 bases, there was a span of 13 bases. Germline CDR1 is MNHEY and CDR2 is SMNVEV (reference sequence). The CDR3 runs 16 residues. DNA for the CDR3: TGTGCCAGCAGTTTATCATCCCCCTGGCTGAATCAGCCCCAGCATTTT. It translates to CASSLSSPWLNQPQHF.

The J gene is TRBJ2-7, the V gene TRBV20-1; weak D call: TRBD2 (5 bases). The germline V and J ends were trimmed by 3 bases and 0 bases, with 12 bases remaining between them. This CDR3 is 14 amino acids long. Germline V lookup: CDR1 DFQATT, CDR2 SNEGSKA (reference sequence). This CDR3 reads CSASRLAGSYEQYF. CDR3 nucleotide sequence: TGCAGTGCTAGTCGGCTGGCGGGCTCCTACGAGCAGTACTTC.

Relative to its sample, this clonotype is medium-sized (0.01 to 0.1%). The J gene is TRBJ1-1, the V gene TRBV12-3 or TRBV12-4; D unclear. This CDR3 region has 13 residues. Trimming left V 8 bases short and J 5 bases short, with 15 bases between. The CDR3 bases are TGTGCCAGCCGCCGGTCGGCGGCGACTGAAGCTTTCTTT. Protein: CASRRSAATEAFF.

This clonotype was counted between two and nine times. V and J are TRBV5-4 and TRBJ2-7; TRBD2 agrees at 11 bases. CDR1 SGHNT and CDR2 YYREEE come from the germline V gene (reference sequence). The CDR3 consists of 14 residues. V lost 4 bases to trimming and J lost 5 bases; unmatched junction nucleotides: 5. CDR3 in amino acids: CASSDSGRDNEQYF. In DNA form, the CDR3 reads TGTGCCAGCAGCGATAGCGGGAGGGACAACGAGCAGTACTTC.

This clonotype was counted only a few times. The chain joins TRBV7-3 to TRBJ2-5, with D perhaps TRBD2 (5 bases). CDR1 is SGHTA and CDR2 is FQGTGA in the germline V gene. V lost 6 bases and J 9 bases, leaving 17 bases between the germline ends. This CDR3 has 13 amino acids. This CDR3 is CASRTGNQFAQYF. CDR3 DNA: TGTGCCAGCAGAACCGGGAACCAGTTCGCCCAGTACTTC. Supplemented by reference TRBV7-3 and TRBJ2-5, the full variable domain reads GAGVSQTPSNKVTEKGKYVELRCDPISGHTALYWYRQSLGQGPEFLIYFQGTGAADDSGLPNDRFFAVRPEGSVSTLKIQRTERGDSAVYLCASRTGNQFAQYFGPGTRLLVL.